This section outlines one T cell receptor (beta chain) sequence together with its context. The sample originates from a study of blood T cell repertoires in COVID-19. Losses at the gene ends were 1 base for V and 2 bases for J; bases not matched to a gene: 2. In germline, CDR1 is MNHNS, CDR2 SASEGT. The CDR3 spans 15 residues. The repertoire was sequenced with immunoSEQ multiplex PCR; TCRdb's copy has only in-frame clones and lacks some. The sample lists 190,000 or so clones; less than 85% were seen once. The V call is TRBV6-1, the J call TRBJ2-7; the match to TRBD1 covers 10 bases. This sequence originates from a middle-aged man who had recovered from COVID-19. Sequences were obtained from PBMCs or T cells enriched from blood (not recorded which). The DNA for the CDR3 is TGTGCCAGCAGTGAAGTCGGACAGGGGGCCTACGAGCAGTACTTC. Translation gives CASSEVGQGAYEQYF.